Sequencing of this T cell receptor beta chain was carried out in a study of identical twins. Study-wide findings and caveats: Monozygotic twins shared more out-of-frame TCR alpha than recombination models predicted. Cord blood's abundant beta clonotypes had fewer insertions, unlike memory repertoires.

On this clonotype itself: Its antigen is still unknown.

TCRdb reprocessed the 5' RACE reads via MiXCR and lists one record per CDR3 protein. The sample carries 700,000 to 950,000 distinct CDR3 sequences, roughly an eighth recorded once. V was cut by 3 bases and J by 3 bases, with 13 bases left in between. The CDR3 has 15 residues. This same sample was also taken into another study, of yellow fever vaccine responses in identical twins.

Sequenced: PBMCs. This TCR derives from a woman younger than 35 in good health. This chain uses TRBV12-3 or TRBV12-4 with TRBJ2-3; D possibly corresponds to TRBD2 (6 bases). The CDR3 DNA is TGTGCCAGCAGTTTTGCGGGGTCGGTAACAGATACGCAGTATTTT. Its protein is CASSFAGSVTDTQYF.